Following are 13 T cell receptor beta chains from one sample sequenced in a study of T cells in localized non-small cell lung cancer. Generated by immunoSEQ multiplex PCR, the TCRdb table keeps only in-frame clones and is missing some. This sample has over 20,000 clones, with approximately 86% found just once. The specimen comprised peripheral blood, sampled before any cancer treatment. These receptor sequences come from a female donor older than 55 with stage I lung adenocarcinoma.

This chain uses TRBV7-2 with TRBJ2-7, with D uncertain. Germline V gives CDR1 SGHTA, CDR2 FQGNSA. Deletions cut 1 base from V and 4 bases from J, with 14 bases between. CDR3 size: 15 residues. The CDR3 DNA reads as TGTGCCAGCAGCTTAGATTGGGCAGAGGAGTACGAGCAGTACTTC. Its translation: CASSLDWAEEYEQYF. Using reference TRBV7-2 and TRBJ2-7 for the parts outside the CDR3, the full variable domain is GAGVSQSPSNKVTEKGKDVELRCDPISGHTALYWYRQSLGQGLEFLIYFQGNSAPDKSGLPSDRFSAERTGGSVSTLTIQRTQQEDSAVYLCASSLDWAEEYEQYFGPGTRLTVT.

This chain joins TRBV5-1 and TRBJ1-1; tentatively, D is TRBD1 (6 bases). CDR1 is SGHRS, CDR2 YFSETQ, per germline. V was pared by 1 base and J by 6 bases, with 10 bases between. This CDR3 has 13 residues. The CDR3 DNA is TGCGCCAGCAGCTTGTTGGAGGGGGCTGAAGCTTTCTTT. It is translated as CASSLLEGAEAFF.

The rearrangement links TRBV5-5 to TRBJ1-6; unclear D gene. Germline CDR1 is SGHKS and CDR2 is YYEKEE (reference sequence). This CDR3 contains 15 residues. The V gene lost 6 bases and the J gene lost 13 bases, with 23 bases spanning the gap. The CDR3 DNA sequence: TGTGCCAGCACCCCGTCTAGGTCAGCTCCCTCCCCCCTCCACTTT. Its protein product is CASTPSRSAPSPLHF.

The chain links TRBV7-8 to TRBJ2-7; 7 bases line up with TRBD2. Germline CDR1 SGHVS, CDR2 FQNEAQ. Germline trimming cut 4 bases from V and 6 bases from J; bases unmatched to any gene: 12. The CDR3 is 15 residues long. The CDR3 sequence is CASSWAASGGVEQYF. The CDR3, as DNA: TGTGCCAGCAGCTGGGCGGCTAGCGGCGGGGTCGAGCAGTACTTC. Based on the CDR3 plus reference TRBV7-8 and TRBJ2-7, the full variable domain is GAGVSQSPRYKVAKRGQDVALRCDPISGHVSLFWYQQALGQGPEFLTYFQNEAQLDKSGLPSDRFFAERPEGSVSTLKIQRTQQEDSAVYLCASSWAASGGVEQYFGPGTRLTVT.

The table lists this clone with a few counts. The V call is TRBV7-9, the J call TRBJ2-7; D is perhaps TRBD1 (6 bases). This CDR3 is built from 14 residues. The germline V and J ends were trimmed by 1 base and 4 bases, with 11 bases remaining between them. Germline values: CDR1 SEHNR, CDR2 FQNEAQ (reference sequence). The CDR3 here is CASSLEQGLYEQYF. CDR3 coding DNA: TGTGCCAGCAGCTTAGAACAGGGTTTATACGAGCAGTACTTC.

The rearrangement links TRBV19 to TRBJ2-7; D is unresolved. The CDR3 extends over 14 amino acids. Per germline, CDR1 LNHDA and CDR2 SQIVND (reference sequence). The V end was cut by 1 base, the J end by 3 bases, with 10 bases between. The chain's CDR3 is CASSIALTYYEQYF. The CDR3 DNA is TGTGCCAGTAGTATAGCCCTGACATACTACGAGCAGTACTTC.

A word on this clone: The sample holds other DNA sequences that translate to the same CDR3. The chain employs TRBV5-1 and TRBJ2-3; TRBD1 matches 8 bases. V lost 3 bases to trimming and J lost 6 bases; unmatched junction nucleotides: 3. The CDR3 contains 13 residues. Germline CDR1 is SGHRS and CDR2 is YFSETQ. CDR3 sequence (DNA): TGCGCCAGCAGCTGGACAGGGACGGATACGCAGTATTTT. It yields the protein CASSWTGTDTQYF.

CDR3 coding DNA: TGTGCCAGCAGCTTCGGGGTAGGGAACACTGAAGCTTTCTTT. It encodes CASSFGVGNTEAFF. The chain has TRBV5-6 and TRBJ1-1, with D hard to call. Germline CDR1 SGHDT, CDR2 YYEEEE. This CDR3 is built from 14 residues. V dropped 2 bases and J dropped 1 base, with 9 bases sitting between them.

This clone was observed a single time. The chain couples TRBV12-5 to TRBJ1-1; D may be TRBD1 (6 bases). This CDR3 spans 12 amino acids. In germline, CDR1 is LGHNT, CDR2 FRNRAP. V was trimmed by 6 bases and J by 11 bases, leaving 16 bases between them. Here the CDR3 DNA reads TGTGCTAGTGGCGGGGGGCAGGGCTCGGCTTTCTTT. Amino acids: CASGGGQGSAFF.

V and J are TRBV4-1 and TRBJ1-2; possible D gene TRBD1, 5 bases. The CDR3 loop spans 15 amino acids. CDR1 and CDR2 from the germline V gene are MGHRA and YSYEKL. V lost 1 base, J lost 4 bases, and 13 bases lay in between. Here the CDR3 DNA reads TGCGCCAGCAGCCAAGGCGGGGACCTATTCTATGGCTACACCTTC. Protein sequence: CASSQGGDLFYGYTF.

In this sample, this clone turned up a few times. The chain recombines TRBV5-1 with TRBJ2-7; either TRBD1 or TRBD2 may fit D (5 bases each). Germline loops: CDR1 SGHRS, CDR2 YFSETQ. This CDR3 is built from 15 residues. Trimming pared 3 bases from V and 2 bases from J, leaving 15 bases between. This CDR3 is CASSSRPGPTYEQYF. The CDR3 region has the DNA TGCGCCAGCAGCTCGCGACCGGGACCGACCTACGAGCAGTACTTC. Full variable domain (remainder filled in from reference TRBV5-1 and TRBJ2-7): KAGVTQTPRYLIKTRGQQVTLSCSPISGHRSVSWYQQTPGQGLQFLFEYFSETQRNKGNFPGRFSGRQFSNSRSEMNVSTLELGDSALYLCASSSRPGPTYEQYFGPGTRLTVT.

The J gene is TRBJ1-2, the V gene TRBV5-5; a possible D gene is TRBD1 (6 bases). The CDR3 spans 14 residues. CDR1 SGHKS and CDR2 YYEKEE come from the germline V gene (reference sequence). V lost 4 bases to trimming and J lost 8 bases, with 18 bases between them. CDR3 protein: CASSPTGLSGGYTF. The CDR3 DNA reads TGTGCCAGCAGCCCAACAGGGTTATCTGGGGGCTACACCTTC.

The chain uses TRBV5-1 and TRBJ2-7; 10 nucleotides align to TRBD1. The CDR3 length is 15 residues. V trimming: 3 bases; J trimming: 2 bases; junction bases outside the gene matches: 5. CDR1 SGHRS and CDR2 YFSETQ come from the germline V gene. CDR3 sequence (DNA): TGCGCCAGCAGCTCAGGGACAGGGGCGACCTACGAGCAGTACTTC. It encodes CASSSGTGATYEQYF.